One and the same sample provided the 20 T cell receptor beta chains below, sequenced in a study of OX40 agonist ivuxolimab in advanced cancers. Sequencing was performed with immunoSEQ multiplex PCR; in TCRdb, only in-frame clones are kept and a portion is missing. The sample has tens of thousands of clones; around 88% are singletons. The source material was CD4+ or CD8+ T cells sorted from blood, sampled in a trial of the OX40 agonist ivuxolimab. The receptors were gathered from an adult with an advanced solid tumor such as melanoma, head and neck, liver or kidney cancer.

The count of this clone is one. The chain links TRBV28 to TRBJ2-7; no reliable D call. The length of the CDR3 is 12 residues. CDR1 is MDHEN, CDR2 SYDVKM, per germline. The V end lost 7 bases, the J end lost 5 bases, and 12 bases lay between the germline ends. CDR3 in DNA: TGTGCCAGCAAACTATCAGGCCACGAGCAGTACTTC. This gives the protein CASKLSGHEQYF.

CDR3 nucleotides: TGTGCCAGCAGCGGCGGGGGGGGAAGCCGCGAGCAGTACTTC. This gives the protein CASSGGGGSREQYF. The chain carries TRBV5-4 and TRBJ2-7; 9 bases are a match to TRBD2. The CDR3 consists of 14 residues. V was pared by 4 bases and J by 6 bases, with 8 bases of the junction left unmatched. Germline V gene data show CDR1 as SGHNT and CDR2 as YYREEE (reference sequence).

The chain is built from TRBV28 and TRBJ1-5, with D perhaps TRBD1 (6 bases). The germline V gene encodes CDR1 MDHEN and CDR2 SYDVKM. This CDR3 has 16 amino acids. V was pared by 7 bases and J by 5 bases, with 21 bases between. CDR3 amino acids: CASKPSGWQGYQPQHF. The CDR3 DNA reads TGTGCCAGCAAACCGTCTGGGTGGCAGGGGTATCAGCCCCAGCATTTT.

J is TRBJ2-7 and V is TRBV27, with 10 bases fitting TRBD2. This CDR3 spans 15 amino acids. V lost 6 bases and J lost 3; bases outside the gene matches: 8. Per germline, CDR1 MNHEY and CDR2 SMNVEV (reference sequence). The CDR3 sequence: CASSLTGLAVYEQYF. The CDR3 region has the DNA TGTGCCAGCAGCCTGACCGGACTAGCGGTCTACGAGCAGTACTTC.

This chain joins TRBV6-5 and TRBJ1-3; a possible D gene is TRBD1 (6 bases). The germline V gene encodes CDR1 MNHEY and CDR2 SVGAGI. The CDR3 runs to 14 residues. Trimming took 6 bases from V and 5 from J, leaving 14 bases between them. The CDR3 bases are TGTGCCAGCAGCCGCAACCGGGACAGAAACACCATATATTTT. Its translation: CASSRNRDRNTIYF.

The chain joins TRBV12-2 to TRBJ2-2; no DNA check was done on the table's D call, TRBD2. TRBV12-2 is an annotated pseudogene. The CDR3 runs to 20 residues. For the CDR3, the DNA is TGTGCAAGTCGCTTAGTAGAGGGACTAGCGGGGGGGATGAACACCGGGGAGCTGTTTTTT. Protein product: CASRLVEGLAGGMNTGELFF.

The J gene is TRBJ2-3, the V gene TRBV11-2, with TRBD2 matching 7 bases. CDR1 is SGHAT and CDR2 is FQNNGV in the germline V gene. With V trimmed by 5 bases and J by 4 bases, 12 bases remained unmatched. The CDR3 is made up of 16 amino acids. CDR3 DNA sequence: TGTGCCAGCAGCGTGCTGGTGGTAGCGGGTTCAGATACGCAGTATTTT. Translation: CASSVLVVAGSDTQYF.

V and J are TRBV30 and TRBJ2-5; D is ambiguous. This CDR3 is built from 13 residues. From germline, CDR1 is GTSNPN and CDR2 SVGIG (reference sequence). V lost 0 bases and J lost 1, with 6 bases in between. The CDR3 DNA is TGTGCCTGGAGTGTCGGCAGCCAAGAGACCCAGTACTTC. Its translation: CAWSVGSQETQYF.

The V gene is TRBV28, the J gene TRBJ2-5, with D possibly TRBD1 on 6 matching bases. V was trimmed by 5 bases and J by 4 bases, leaving 11 bases between them. Germline CDR1 reads MDHEN; CDR2 reads SYDVKM. The length of the CDR3 is 13 residues. The CDR3: CASSRSGVETQYF. The DNA for the CDR3 is TGTGCCAGCAGTCGATCAGGGGTAGAGACCCAGTACTTC.

This clone was detected once. The rearrangement uses TRBV28 and TRBJ2-1; 9 bases align to TRBD2. This CDR3 spans 13 amino acids. Germline CDR1 reads MDHEN; CDR2 reads SYDVKM. The V and J ends lost 3 bases and 10 bases, in that order; junction bases with no gene match: 4. The DNA of the CDR3 is TGTGCCAGCAGTTTCGGACTAGCGCGAGAGCAGTTCTTC. Translating it yields CASSFGLAREQFF.

The chain joins TRBV10-3 to TRBJ2-3, with D perhaps given as TRBD1 or TRBD2 (5 bases each). The V end was cut by 7 bases, the J end by 2 bases, with 13 bases between. Germline assignment: CDR1 ENHRY and CDR2 SYGVKD. This CDR3 has 14 residues. CDR3 sequence (DNA): TGTGCCATCACCTCCGGGACGATCACAGATACGCAGTATTTT. Residues: CAITSGTITDTQYF.

This chain joins TRBV6-1 and TRBJ1-5; 8 bases map to TRBD1. V lost 6 bases to trimming and J lost 4 bases; unmatched junction nucleotides: 8. The CDR3 runs 15 residues. CDR1 is MNHNS and CDR2 is SASEGT in the germline V gene. The CDR3 reads CASRDGQGRNQPQHF. The CDR3 nucleotides read TGTGCCAGCAGGGACGGACAGGGAAGAAATCAGCCCCAGCATTTT.

The chain combines TRBV7-3 with TRBJ2-1, with D perhaps TRBD1 (5 bases). Trimming took off 0 bases at V and 3 bases at J, with 12 bases between the two ends. The germline V gene encodes CDR1 SGHTA and CDR2 FQGTGA. The CDR3 runs 16 residues. CDR3 sequence (DNA): TGTGCCAGCAGCTTAACGGGGCAGACGATCTACAATGAGCAGTTCTTC. As protein: CASSLTGQTIYNEQFF.

The chain joins TRBV5-4 to TRBJ2-3; 8 bases match TRBD2. Per germline, CDR1 SGHNT and CDR2 YYREEE (reference sequence). CDR3 length: 14 amino acids. The trim removed 4 bases at V and 1 base at J, leaving 2 bases unmatched. The CDR3 here is CASSRAGGTDTQYF. In DNA, the CDR3 is TGTGCCAGCAGCCGAGCGGGGGGCACAGATACGCAGTATTTT.

This sequence joins TRBV15 and TRBJ1-5; unclear D gene. This CDR3 is built from 12 residues. Germline values: CDR1 LNHNV, CDR2 YYDKDF (reference sequence). The V gene lost 1 base and the J gene lost 6 bases, with 4 bases spanning the gap. The CDR3 DNA reads as TGTGCCACCAGCAGAGGCGGTCAGCCCCAGCATTTT. This translates into CATSRGGQPQHF. Together with reference TRBV15 and TRBJ1-5, the CDR3 gives the full variable domain: DAMVIQNPRYQVTQFGKPVTLSCSQTLNHNVMYWYQQKSSQAPKLLFHYYDKDFNNEADTPDNFQSRRPNTSFCFLDIRSPGLGDTAMYLCATSRGGQPQHFGDGTRLSIL.

The chain links TRBV6-1 to TRBJ2-7, with TRBD2 identical over 10 bases. Looked up from germline, CDR1 is MNHNS and CDR2 is SASEGT. J was trimmed by 6 bases and V by 6 bases; bases with no gene match: 11. This CDR3 has 15 residues. Here the CDR3 reads CASRYSSGGASEQYF. For the CDR3, the DNA is TGTGCCAGCAGATATTCCAGCGGGGGGGCCTCCGAGCAGTACTTC.

The V call is TRBV6-1, the J call TRBJ2-2, with 7 bases fitting TRBD2. The CDR3 has 15 residues. Germline V gene data show CDR1 as MNHNS and CDR2 as SASEGT. V lost 5 bases and J lost 4; bases outside the gene matches: 7. CDR3 sequence reads: CASSQWGGLTGELFF. For the CDR3, the DNA is TGTGCCAGCAGTCAATGGGGGGGACTCACCGGGGAGCTGTTTTTT.

CDR3 protein: CASSESERELDTQYF. CDR3 nucleotides: TGTGCCAGCAGTGAAAGCGAGCGGGAGTTAGATACGCAGTATTTT. The rearrangement joins TRBV25-1 to TRBJ2-3; 8 bases are a match to TRBD2. With 2 bases clipped from V and 5 bases from J, the junction kept 6 bases outside the gene matches. CDR1 and CDR2 (germline): MGHDK, SYGVNS. This CDR3 is built from 15 residues. Full variable domain (remainder filled in from reference TRBV25-1 and TRBJ2-3): EADIYQTPRYLVIGTGKKITLECSQTMGHDKMYWYQQDPGMELHLIHYSYGVNSTEKGDLSSESTVSRIRTEHFPLTLESARPSHTSQYLCASSESERELDTQYFGPGTRLTVL.

The rearrangement uses TRBV9 and TRBJ2-2; D might be TRBD1 (6 bases). Germline V gene sequence: CDR1 SGDLS, CDR2 YYNGEE. The CDR3 contains 14 residues. Trimming shortened V by 0 bases and J by 4 bases, and 7 bases separated the two germline ends. The CDR3, as DNA: TGTGCCAGCAGCGTAGGGGGGCTCACCGGGGAGCTGTTTTTT. Its translation is CASSVGGLTGELFF.

The gene calls are TRBV2 and TRBJ2-5; D tentatively fits TRBD1 or TRBD2 (5 bases each). There are 12 residues in the CDR3. V was pared by 3 bases and J by 5 bases, with 7 bases between. Per the germline V gene, CDR1 is SNHLY and CDR2 is FYNNEI. The CDR3: CASSEGVETQYF. CDR3 DNA sequence: TGTGCCAGCAGTGAGGGGGTGGAGACCCAGTACTTC.